This is a list of T cell receptor beta chains from one sample in a study of CD8 T cells in Susac syndrome. TCRdb fed the immunoSEQ multiplex PCR reads into MiXCR, producing one record per CDR3 protein. Seen here are approximately 120,000 distinct CDR3 sequences, roughly 93% observed once, and the top ten hold roughly 0.31%. The material sequenced was CD8+ T cells from PBMCs. Receptors were obtained from a human donor with multiple sclerosis. The CDR3 runs from the conserved cysteine through the conserved F or W. D genes are given only for firm matches. Only part of the rows carry a size: once, few, many, or a class if the clone is expanded.

TRBV7-2,few,.,TRBJ1-4,TGTGCCAGCAGCGCACTTGGTTGGAATGAAAAACTGTTTTTT,CASSALGWNEKLFF
TRBV4-2,.,TRBD2,TRBJ2-5,TGTGCCAGCAGTCCCCGCTCAATGGGGGAGGGTCCCGAGACCCAGTACTTC,CASSPRSMGEGPETQYF
TRBV13,.,.,TRBJ2-5,TGTGCCAGCAGCCGCGGACAGAAAGAGACCCAGTACTTC,CASSRGQKETQYF
TRBV9,.,.,TRBJ2-2,TGTGCCAGCAGCGTATCAGGCGTAAACACCGGGGAGCTGTTTTTT,CASSVSGVNTGELFF
TRBV5-1,few,.,TRBJ2-7,TGCGCCAGCAGCTTGGAGGGGTTCGAGCAGTACTTC,CASSLEGFEQYF
TRBV7-9,.,.,TRBJ1-2,TGTGCCAGCAGCTTTGTTCGGGTTCCTAACTATGGCTACACCTTC,CASSFVRVPNYGYTF
TRBV27,.,.,TRBJ2-5,TGTGCCAGCAGTTTAACTTATGGGGACGTTGGAGAGCAAGAGACCCAGTACTTC,CASSLTYGDVGEQETQYF
TRBV6-5,once,TRBD2,TRBJ2-1,TGTGCCAGCAGTTTCGCGGGACTAGCGGGAGCGTCCTCCTACAATGAGCAGTTCTTC,CASSFAGLAGASSYNEQFF
TRBV29-1,.,.,TRBJ2-1,TGCAGCGTTGAAGTAGGGACTTTCTACAATGAGCAGTTCTTC,CSVEVGTFYNEQFF
TRBV6-1,few,TRBD2,TRBJ2-5,TGTGCCAGCACCCACGTTACGGGGGGTCGAGAGACCCAGTACTTC,CASTHVTGGRETQYF
TRBV27,.,.,TRBJ2-7,TGTGCCAGCAGTGCGGGACAGAGCTACGAGCAGTACTTC,CASSAGQSYEQYF
TRBV27,.,.,TRBJ2-7,TGTGCCAGCAGTTGGGGACGGGACTACGAGCAGTACTTC,CASSWGRDYEQYF
TRBV15,.,.,TRBJ2-3,TGTGCCACCAGCAGCGACCGATCCACAGATACGCAGTATTTT,CATSSDRSTDTQYF
TRBV7-9,.,.,TRBJ2-5,TGTGCCAGCAGCTCCCCGGCGGGGAACCAAGAGACCCAGTACTTC,CASSSPAGNQETQYF
TRBV27,.,.,TRBJ1-5,TGTGCCAGCAGTTTAGGTGGGAGGCAGCCCCAGCATTTT,CASSLGGRQPQHF
TRBV27,.,TRBD1,TRBJ2-1,TGTGCCAGCAGGACAGGGGGCCATGAGCAGTTCTTC,CASRTGGHEQFF
TRBV5-4,.,.,TRBJ2-7,TGTGCCAGCAGCTTAGGTTTTCGCGAGCAGTACTTC,CASSLGFREQYF
TRBV30,.,TRBD1,TRBJ1-1,TGTGCCTGGAGTGCCCCTCTAAGGGGGCGCGAGGCTTTCTTT,CAWSAPLRGREAFF
TRBV4-1,.,.,TRBJ2-2,TGCGCCAGCAGCCCCCTGGGTCCGGGCTACACCGGGGAGCTGTTTTTT,CASSPLGPGYTGELFF
TRBV19,.,TRBD1,TRBJ2-2,TGTGCCAGTAGTCGACAGGGCTTGGCCGGGGAGCTGTTTTTT,CASSRQGLAGELFF
TRBV28,.,TRBD1,TRBJ2-7,TGTGCCAGCAGTTGGGACAGGGAAAGCGGCGAGCAGTACTTC,CASSWDRESGEQYF
TRBV27,once,.,TRBJ1-2,TGTGCCAGCAGTTTTTCAGGCGTCCAAGGCTACACCTTC,CASSFSGVQGYTF
TRBV6-6,few,TRBD2,TRBJ2-3,TGTGCCAGCAGTTGGGGGGGAGGGGATACGCAGTATTTT,CASSWGGGDTQYF
TRBV5-1,.,.,TRBJ2-4,TGCGCCAGCAGCTTGGGGGAGACTGCTAGCGAGCCAGCCAAAAACATTCAGTACTTC,CASSLGETASEPAKNIQYF
TRBV9,.,.,TRBJ2-1,TGTGCCAGCAGCCACCGGGATTACAATGAGCAGTTCTTC,CASSHRDYNEQFF
TRBV5-1,.,TRBD1,TRBJ1-1,TGCGCCAGCAGCTTGACAGGGGCCTTGAACACTGAAGCTTTCTTT,CASSLTGALNTEAFF
TRBV9,.,TRBD2,TRBJ2-4,TGTGCCAGCAGCGACGGGGGGTGGGAAGCCAAAAACATTCAGTACTTC,CASSDGGWEAKNIQYF
TRBV6-1,few,.,TRBJ2-3,TGTGCCAGCAGTTTGACCGAGAGCACAGATACGCAGTATTTT,CASSLTESTDTQYF
TRBV2,.,.,TRBJ2-1,TGTGCCAGCAGTTCGGGGCTAAATGAGCAGTTCTTC,CASSSGLNEQFF